This T cell receptor beta chain was profiled in a study of Ad26.COV2.S vaccination and SARS-CoV-2 variants. The treatment was: about 20 received Ad26.COV2.S at low or high dose, single or two shots; roughly five received placebo; per-sample allocation not given. Specimens were obtained on day 63 following the first vaccine or placebo injection. Data came from immunoSEQ multiplex PCR; TCRdb stores just in-frame clones and leaves some out. The table includes about 250,000 clones, over 75% detected once. Trimming left V 4 bases short and J 2 bases short, with 6 bases between. The CDR3 loop spans 13 amino acids. Germline V CDR1 and CDR2: MNHEY, SVGEGT.

The input for sequencing was peripheral blood, taken in a trial of Ad26.COV2.S vaccine versus placebo. This sequence was found in a person between 18 and 65 years old who received the Ad26.COV2.S COVID-19 vaccine or a placebo. The V call is TRBV6-2 or TRBV6-3, the J call TRBJ1-5; D is undetermined. CDR3 residues: CASSLYGNQPQHF. CDR3 coding DNA: TGTGCCAGCAGTTTGTACGGCAATCAGCCCCAGCATTTT.